This TCR beta chain was captured in a study of T cell responses to AZD1222 COVID-19 vaccine. Broader study findings: A rise in Spike-specific TCR breadth and depth followed two AZD1222 doses.

Sequenced by immunoSEQ multiplex PCR; TCRdb stores in-frame clones only, minus some. Of about 150,000 clones in the sample, roughly 87% were seen once. This clone was recorded once. Its antigen is still unknown. The sequenced sample was peripheral blood, obtained on day 0 of AZD1222 vaccination. This clonotype was sampled from an adult in good health.

CDR3 amino acids: CASSFSVGDTQYF. CDR3 sequence (DNA): TGTGCCAGCAGTTTTTCGGTTGGAGATACGCAGTATTTT. The chain carries TRBV12-3 or TRBV12-4 and TRBJ2-3; D gene unclear. V was trimmed by 3 bases and J by 5 bases, leaving 9 bases between them. The length of the CDR3 is 13 residues.